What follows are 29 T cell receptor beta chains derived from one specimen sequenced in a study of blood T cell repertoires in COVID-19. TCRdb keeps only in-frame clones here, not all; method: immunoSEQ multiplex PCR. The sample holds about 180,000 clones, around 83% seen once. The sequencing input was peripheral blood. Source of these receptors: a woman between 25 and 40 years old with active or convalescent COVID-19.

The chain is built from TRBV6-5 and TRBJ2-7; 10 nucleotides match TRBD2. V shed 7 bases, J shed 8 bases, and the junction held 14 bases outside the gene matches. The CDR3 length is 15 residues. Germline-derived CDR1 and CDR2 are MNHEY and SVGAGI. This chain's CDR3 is CASTISSSGRVKQYF. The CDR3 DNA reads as TGTGCCAGCACCATAAGTTCTAGCGGGAGAGTAAAGCAGTACTTC.

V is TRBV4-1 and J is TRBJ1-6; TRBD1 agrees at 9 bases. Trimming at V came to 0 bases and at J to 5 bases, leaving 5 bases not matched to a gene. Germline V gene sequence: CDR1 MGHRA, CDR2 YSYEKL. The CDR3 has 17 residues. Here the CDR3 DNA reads TGCGCCAGCAGCCAAGAGTTGGGGACAGGGAATAATTCACCCCTCCACTTT. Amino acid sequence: CASSQELGTGNNSPLHF.

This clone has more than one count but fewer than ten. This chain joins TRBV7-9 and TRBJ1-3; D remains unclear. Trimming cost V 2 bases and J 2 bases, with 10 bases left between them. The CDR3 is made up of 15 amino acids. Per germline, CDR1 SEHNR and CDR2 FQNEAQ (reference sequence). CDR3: CASSLFWRTGNTIYF. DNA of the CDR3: TGTGCCAGCAGCTTATTCTGGCGGACTGGAAACACCATATATTTT.

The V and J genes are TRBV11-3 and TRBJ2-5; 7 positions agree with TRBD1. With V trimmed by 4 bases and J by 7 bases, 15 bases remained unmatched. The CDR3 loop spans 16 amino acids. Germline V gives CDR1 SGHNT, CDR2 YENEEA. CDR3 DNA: TGTGCCAGCAGCTCGCCGAGGACAGGCACGACGGCGACCCAGTACTTC. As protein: CASSSPRTGTTATQYF.

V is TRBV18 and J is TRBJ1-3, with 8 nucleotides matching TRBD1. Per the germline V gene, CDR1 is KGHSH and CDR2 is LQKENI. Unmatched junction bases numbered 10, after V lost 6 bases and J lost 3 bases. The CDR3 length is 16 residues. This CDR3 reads CASSEGQGESGNTIYF. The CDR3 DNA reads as TGTGCCAGCTCGGAAGGACAGGGAGAGAGTGGAAACACCATATATTTT.

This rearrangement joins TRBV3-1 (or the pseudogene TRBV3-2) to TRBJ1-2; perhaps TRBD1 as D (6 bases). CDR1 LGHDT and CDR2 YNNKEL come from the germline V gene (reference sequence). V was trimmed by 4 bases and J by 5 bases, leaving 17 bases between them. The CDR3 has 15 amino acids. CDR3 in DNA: TGTGCCAGCAGCCCCCAGGGGCAGGGGCTTTATGGCTACACCTTC. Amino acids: CASSPQGQGLYGYTF.

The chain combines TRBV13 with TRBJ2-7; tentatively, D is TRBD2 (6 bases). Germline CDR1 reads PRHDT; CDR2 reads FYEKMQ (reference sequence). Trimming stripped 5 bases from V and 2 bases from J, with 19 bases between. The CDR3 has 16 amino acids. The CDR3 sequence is CASSHLGGVEPYEQYF. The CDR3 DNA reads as TGTGCCAGCAGCCACTTGGGGGGAGTAGAACCCTACGAGCAGTACTTC.

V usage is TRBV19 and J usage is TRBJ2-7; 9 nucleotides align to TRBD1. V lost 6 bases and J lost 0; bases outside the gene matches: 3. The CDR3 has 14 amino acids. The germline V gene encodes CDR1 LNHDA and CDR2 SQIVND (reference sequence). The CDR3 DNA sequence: TGTGCCAGTAGAGGGACAGGGAACTCCTACGAGCAGTACTTC. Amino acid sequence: CASRGTGNSYEQYF. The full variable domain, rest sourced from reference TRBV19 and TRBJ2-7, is DGGITQSPKYLFRKEGQNVTLSCEQNLNHDAMYWYRQDPGQGLRLIYYSQIVNDFQKGDIAEGYSVSREKKESFPLTVTSAQKNPTAFYLCASRGTGNSYEQYFGPGTRLTVT.

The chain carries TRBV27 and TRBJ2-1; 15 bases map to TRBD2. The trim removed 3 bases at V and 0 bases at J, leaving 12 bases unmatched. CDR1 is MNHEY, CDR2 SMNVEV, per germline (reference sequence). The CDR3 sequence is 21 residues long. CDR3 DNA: TGTGCCAGCAGTTTGTCCGGTCCGGGACTAGCGGGGGGTATCTCCTACAATGAGCAGTTCTTC. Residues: CASSLSGPGLAGGISYNEQFF.

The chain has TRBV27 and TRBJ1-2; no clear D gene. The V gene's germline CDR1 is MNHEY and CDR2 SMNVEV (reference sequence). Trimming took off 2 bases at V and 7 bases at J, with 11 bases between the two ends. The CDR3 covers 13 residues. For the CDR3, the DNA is TGTGCCAGCAGTTTAGGGCCAGCGGTTGGCTACACCTTC. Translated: CASSLGPAVGYTF.

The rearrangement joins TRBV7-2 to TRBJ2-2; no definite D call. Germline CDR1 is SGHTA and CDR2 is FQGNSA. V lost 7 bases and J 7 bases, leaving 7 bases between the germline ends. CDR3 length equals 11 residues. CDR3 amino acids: CASTFNGELFF. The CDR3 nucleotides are TGTGCCAGCACCTTCAACGGGGAGCTGTTTTTT.

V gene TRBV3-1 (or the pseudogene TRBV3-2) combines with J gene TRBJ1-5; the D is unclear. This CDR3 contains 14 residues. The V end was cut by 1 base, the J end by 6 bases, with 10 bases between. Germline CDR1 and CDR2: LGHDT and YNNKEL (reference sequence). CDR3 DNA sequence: TGTGCCAGCAGCCAAGTCACAGTGGGTCAGCCCCAGCATTTT. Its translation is CASSQVTVGQPQHF.

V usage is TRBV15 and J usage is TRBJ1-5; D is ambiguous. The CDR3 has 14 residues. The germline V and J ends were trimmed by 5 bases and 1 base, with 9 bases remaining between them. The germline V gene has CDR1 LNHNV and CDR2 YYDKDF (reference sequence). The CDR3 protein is CATSAGRSNQPQHF. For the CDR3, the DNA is TGTGCCACCAGCGCAGGTAGGAGCAATCAGCCCCAGCATTTT.

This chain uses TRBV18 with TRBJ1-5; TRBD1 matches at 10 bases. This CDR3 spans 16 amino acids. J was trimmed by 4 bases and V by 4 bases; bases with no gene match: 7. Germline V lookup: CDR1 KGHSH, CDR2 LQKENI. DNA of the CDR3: TGTGCCAGCTCACTCGGGACAGGGGCCCTAAATCAGCCCCAGCATTTT. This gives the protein CASSLGTGALNQPQHF.

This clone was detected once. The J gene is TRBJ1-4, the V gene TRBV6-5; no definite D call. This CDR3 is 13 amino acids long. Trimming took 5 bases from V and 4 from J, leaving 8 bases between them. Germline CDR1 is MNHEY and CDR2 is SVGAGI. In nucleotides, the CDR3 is TGTGCCAGCAGTATCACAGTTAATGAAAAACTGTTTTTT. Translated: CASSITVNEKLFF.

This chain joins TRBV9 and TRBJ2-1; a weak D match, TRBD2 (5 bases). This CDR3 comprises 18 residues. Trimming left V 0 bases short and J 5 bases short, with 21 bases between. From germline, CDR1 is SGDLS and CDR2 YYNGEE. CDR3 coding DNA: TGTGCCAGCAGCGTAGTAGGAGGCCTCGTAGGGCCCAACAATGAGCAGTTCTTC. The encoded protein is CASSVVGGLVGPNNEQFF.

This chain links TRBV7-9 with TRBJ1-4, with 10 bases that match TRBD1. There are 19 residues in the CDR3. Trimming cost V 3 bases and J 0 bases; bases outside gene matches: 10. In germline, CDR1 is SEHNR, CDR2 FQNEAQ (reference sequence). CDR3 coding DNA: TGTGCCAGCAGCTTGTCCGACAGGGGGCTGCGGGCAACTAATGAAAAACTGTTTTTT. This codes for CASSLSDRGLRATNEKLFF. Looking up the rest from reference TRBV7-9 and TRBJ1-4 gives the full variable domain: DTGVSQNPRHKITKRGQNVTFRCDPISEHNRLYWYRQTLGQGPEFLTYFQNEAQLEKSRLLSDRFSAERPKGSFSTLEIQRTEQGDSAMYLCASSLSDRGLRATNEKLFFGSGTQLSVL.

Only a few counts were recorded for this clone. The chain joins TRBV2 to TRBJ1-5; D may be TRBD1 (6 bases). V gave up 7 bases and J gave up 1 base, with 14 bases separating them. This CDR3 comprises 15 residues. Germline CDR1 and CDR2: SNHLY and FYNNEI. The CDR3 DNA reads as TGTGCCAGCACTCGGGGGGCGCAGAGCAATCAGCCCCAGCATTTT. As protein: CASTRGAQSNQPQHF.

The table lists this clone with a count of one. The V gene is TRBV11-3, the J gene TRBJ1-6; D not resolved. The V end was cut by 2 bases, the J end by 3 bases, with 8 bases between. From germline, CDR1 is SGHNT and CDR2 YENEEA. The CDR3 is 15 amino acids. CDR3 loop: CASSLYRHYNSPLHF. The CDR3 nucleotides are TGTGCCAGCAGCTTATACAGACACTATAATTCACCCCTCCACTTT.

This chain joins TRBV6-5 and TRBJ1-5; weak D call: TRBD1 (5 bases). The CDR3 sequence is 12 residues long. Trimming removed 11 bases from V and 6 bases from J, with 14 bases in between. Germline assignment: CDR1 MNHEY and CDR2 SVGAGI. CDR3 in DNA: TGTGCCGTGGGGGGGAGTGGTCAGCCCCAGCATTTT. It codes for CAVGGSGQPQHF.

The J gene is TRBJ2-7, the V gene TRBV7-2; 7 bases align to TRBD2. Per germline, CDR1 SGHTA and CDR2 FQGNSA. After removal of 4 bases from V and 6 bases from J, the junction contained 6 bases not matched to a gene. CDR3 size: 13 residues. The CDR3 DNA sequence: TGTGCCAGCAGCTGGGTGACGGGGGGCGAGCAGTACTTC. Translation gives CASSWVTGGEQYF.

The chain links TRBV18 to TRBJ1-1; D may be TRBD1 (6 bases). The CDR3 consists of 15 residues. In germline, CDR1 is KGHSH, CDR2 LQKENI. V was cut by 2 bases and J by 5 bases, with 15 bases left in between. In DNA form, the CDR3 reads TGTGCCAGCTCACCAGTTAGCCAAAGGGGGACTGAAGCTTTCTTT. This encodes CASSPVSQRGTEAFF.

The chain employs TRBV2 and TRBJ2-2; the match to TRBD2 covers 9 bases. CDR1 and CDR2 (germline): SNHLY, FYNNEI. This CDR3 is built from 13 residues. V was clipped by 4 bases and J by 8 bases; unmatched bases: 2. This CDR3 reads CASSGSGGGELFF. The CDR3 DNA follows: TGTGCCAGCAGTGGTAGCGGGGGTGGGGAGCTGTTTTTT.

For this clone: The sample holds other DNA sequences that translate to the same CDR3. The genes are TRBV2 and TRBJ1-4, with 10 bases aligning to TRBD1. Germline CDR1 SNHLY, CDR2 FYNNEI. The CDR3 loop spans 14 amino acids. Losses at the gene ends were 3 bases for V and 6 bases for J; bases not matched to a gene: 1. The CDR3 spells CASSEGTGDEKLFF. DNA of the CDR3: TGTGCCAGCAGTGAGGGGACAGGGGATGAAAAACTGTTTTTT. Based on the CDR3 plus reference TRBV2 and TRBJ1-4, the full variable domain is EPEVTQTPSHQVTQMGQEVILRCVPISNHLYFYWYRQILGQKVEFLVSFYNNEISEKSEIFDDQFSVERPDGSNFTLKIRSTKLEDSAMYFCASSEGTGDEKLFFGSGTQLSVL.

CDR3 sequence: CASSLSFVRQETQYF. The CDR3 DNA reads as TGTGCCAGCAGTTTATCGTTCGTTCGCCAAGAGACCCAGTACTTC. J is TRBJ2-5 and V is TRBV27, with unresolved D. This CDR3 contains 15 residues. Looked up from germline, CDR1 is MNHEY and CDR2 is SMNVEV (reference sequence). V lost 0 bases, J lost 1 base, and 9 bases lay in between.

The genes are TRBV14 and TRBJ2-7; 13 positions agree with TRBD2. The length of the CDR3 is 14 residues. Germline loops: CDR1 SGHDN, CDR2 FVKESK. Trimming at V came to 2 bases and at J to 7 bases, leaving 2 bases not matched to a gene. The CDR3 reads CASSQTSGRVEQYF. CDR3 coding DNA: TGTGCCAGCAGCCAAACTAGCGGGAGGGTGGAGCAGTACTTC.

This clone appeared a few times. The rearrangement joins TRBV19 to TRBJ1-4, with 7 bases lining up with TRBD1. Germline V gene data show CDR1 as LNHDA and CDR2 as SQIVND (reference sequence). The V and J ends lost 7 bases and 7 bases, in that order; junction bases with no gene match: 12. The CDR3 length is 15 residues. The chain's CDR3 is CASTDSRGMSEKLFF. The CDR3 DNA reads TGTGCCAGTACCGACTCCAGGGGGATGAGTGAAAAACTGTTTTTT.

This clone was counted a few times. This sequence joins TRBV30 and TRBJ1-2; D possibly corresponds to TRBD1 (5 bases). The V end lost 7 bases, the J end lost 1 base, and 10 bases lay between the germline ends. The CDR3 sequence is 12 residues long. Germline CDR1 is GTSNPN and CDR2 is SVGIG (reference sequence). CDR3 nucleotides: TGTGCCTTCTACAGGCTTAACTATGGCTACACCTTC. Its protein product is CAFYRLNYGYTF.

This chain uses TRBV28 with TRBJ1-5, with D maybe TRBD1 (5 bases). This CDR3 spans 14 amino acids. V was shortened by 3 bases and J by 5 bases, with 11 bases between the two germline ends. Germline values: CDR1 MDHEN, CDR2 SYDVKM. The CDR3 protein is CASSFSAGYQPQHF. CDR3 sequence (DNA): TGTGCCAGCAGTTTCTCGGCAGGGTATCAGCCCCAGCATTTT.